The source of this T cell receptor beta chain is a study of blood T cells in healthy people across ages. Whole-study results and caveats: Among long-lived donors, naive CD4+ cells were more numerous and diversity higher than in aged donors. With unsorted PBMCs, a conclusive comparison of naive versus antigen-experienced cells was not possible. Changes seen in expanded clonotypes were possibly confounded by donor CMV status left unknown.

This CDR3 comprises 14 residues. After removal of 7 bases from V and 8 bases from J, the junction contained 12 bases not matched to a gene. As for this clonotype: The antigen is unknown.

Primers used in a second PCR of about 6 to 11 cycles were a sample-barcoded 5' primer and a J-beta primer mix. TCRdb reprocessed the 5' RACE reads via MiXCR and lists one record per CDR3 protein. The data show about 900,000 distinct CDR3 sequences, less than 80% seen once. J is TRBJ1-1 and V is TRBV12-3 or TRBV12-4; TRBD1 aligns across 8 bases. The clonotype originates from a man aged 25 to 40 in good health. The material sequenced was blood. DNA for the CDR3: TGTGCCAGCACCCTACTTTCAGGGGGCCTAGAAGCTTTCTTT. Amino acid sequence: CASTLLSGGLEAFF.